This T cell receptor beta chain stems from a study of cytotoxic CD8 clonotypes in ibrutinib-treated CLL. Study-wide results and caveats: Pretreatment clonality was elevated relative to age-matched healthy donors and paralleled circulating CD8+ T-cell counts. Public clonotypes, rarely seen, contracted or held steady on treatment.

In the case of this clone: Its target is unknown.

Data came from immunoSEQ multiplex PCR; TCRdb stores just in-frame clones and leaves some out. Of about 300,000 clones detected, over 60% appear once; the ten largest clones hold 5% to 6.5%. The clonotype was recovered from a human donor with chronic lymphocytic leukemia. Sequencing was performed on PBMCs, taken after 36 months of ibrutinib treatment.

The DNA for the CDR3 is TGCAGCGTTCTGGGACACCCGATCCAAGAGACCCAGTACTTC. It is translated as CSVLGHPIQETQYF. V is TRBV29-1 and J is TRBJ2-5; D perhaps matches TRBD1 (6 bases). Germline V gene data show CDR1 as SQVTM and CDR2 as ANQGSEA. The CDR3 is made up of 14 amino acids. Trimming took off 5 bases at V and 1 base at J, with 14 bases between the two ends.